The 7 T cell receptor beta chains below come from one sample, sequenced in a study of blood T cell repertoires in COVID-19 (dated by TCRdb to the early 2020s). Library preparation used the immunoSEQ multiplex PCR assay. TCRdb re-hosts the immuneACCESS table, in-frame sequences only. Its copies lack some clones; in the studies checked, an unresolved V gene accounts for under half of them, and the cause for the rest is not known. The sample includes roughly 190,000 clones, with almost 85% observed a single time. 4.5% to 5.5% of the sample is held by the ten biggest clonotypes. The material sequenced was peripheral blood. The receptors here all came from a woman in her 70s with active or convalescent COVID-19.

CDR3: CASSFSSQETQYF. The CDR3 nucleotides read TGTGCCAGCAGTTTTTCTAGCCAAGAGACCCAGTACTTC. V and J are TRBV12-3 or TRBV12-4 and TRBJ2-5; D ambiguous. V lost 3 bases, J lost 1 base, and 6 bases lay in between. The CDR3 is 13 residues long.

This rearrangement joins TRBV19 to TRBJ2-1; 8 positions match TRBD2. This CDR3 is built from 13 residues. J was trimmed by 7 bases and V by 4 bases; bases with no gene match: 3. CDR1 and CDR2 from the germline V gene are LNHDA and SQIVND (reference sequence). The CDR3 DNA sequence: TGTGCCAGTAGTACTCGCGGGGGGAATGAGCAGTTCTTC. It yields the protein CASSTRGGNEQFF.

Turning to this clone: At one end the junction does not follow the germline gene, possibly because of a read error. This chain links TRBV4-2 with TRBJ2-5, with TRBD2 matching 9 bases. The CDR3 has 17 residues. Germline loops: CDR1 LGHNA, CDR2 YNFKEQ. This CDR3 reads CASSQGSASGMWENQYF. The CDR3 DNA follows: TGTGCCAGCAGCCAAGGCTCGGCTAGCGGGATGTGGGAGAACCAGTACTTC.

The rearrangement joins TRBV18 to TRBJ2-1; 9 positions agree with TRBD2. Germline assignment: CDR1 KGHSH and CDR2 LQKENI. This CDR3 is built from 15 residues. With V trimmed by 5 bases and J by 3 bases, 5 bases remained unmatched. DNA for the CDR3: TGTGCCAGCTCAGTGCGGGAGGGCGTCTACAATGAGCAGTTCTTC. It specifies CASSVREGVYNEQFF.

The chain is built from TRBV10-3 and TRBJ2-6; perhaps TRBD1 as D (5 bases). CDR1 ENHRY and CDR2 SYGVKD come from the germline V gene. With 5 bases removed from V and 4 bases from J, the gap between germline ends came to 12 bases. This CDR3 has 15 residues. CDR3 sequence: CAISSSGSGANVLTF. CDR3 in DNA: TGTGCCATCAGTTCGTCAGGGTCCGGGGCCAACGTCCTGACTTTC.

The chain has TRBV7-9 and TRBJ2-3; 10 bases agree with TRBD2. The V segment lost 6 bases and the J segment 4 bases; nucleotides outside the gene matches: 10. The V gene's germline CDR1 is SEHNR and CDR2 FQNEAQ (reference sequence). The CDR3 has 16 residues. The CDR3 spells CASRSRGSGRPDTQYF. The CDR3 DNA sequence: TGTGCCAGCAGATCTAGGGGTAGCGGGAGGCCAGATACGCAGTATTTT.

This clone was observed once. V and J are TRBV4-1 and TRBJ2-3; 12 bases fit TRBD2. J gave up 3 bases and V 3 bases, and 10 bases lay outside the gene matches. Germline assignment: CDR1 MGHRA and CDR2 YSYEKL. The CDR3 consists of 18 residues. The CDR3 sequence: CASSQGLLAGGSTDTQYF. The CDR3 DNA reads TGCGCCAGCAGCCAGGGTCTACTAGCGGGAGGTTCGACAGATACGCAGTATTTT.